This TCR beta chain is drawn from a study of tumor-infiltrating lymphocytes in primary liver carcinoma. Study details: The cohort consisted of patients whose primary liver carcinoma was surgically resected. Study-level points and caveats: Tumor-adjacent and tumor-blood pairs showed less overlap than tumor region pairs.

Unsorted whole blood served as the source of blood RNA, and germline DNA was extracted as well. Using a constant-region primer together with ProtoScript II reverse transcriptase, TCR beta cDNA was made from approximately 500 ng of total RNA. Three-round nested multiplex PCR performed with slightly modified ARM-PCR produced the TCR beta libraries. Investigators reported that the first two PCR rounds, at about 11 cycles each, used TRBV1-TRBV30 forward primers with a C-beta reverse primer. Via MiXCR, TCRdb re-called the multiplex PCR reads, giving one row per CDR3 protein. The sample includes 300,000 to 350,000 distinct CDR3 sequences, about 65% of them seen just once. This CDR3 is 17 amino acids long. From germline, CDR1 is SGHAT and CDR2 FQNNGV. As concerns this clonotype: Its antigen is not identified. At one of its ends the junction is not consistent with the germline gene, which may arise from a read error.

The source is a man aged 35-49 years with primary liver carcinoma and hepatitis B virus infection. The specimen was peripheral blood. This chain joins TRBV11-2 and TRBJ2-6, with a possible D match to TRBD2 (6 bases). CDR3 nucleotide sequence: TGTGCCAGCAGCTTAGTCCCACAGCGGGCTGGGGCCAACGTCCTCACTTTC. Its translation is CASSLVPQRAGANVLTF.